The 3 T cell receptor beta chains below come from one sample, sequenced in a study of control samples from healthy donors and cancer patients. Some clones are missing from TCRdb's copy, which holds only in-frame ones; the method was immunoSEQ multiplex PCR. There are 150,000 to 200,000 clones in the sample, with more than 2% held by the top ten. Material: blood. These receptors all stem from a woman younger than 45 in good health.

The chain is built from TRBV9 and TRBJ2-5; 9 bases fit TRBD2. Trimming took 3 bases from V and 4 from J; bases not matched to a gene: 7. The CDR3 has 15 amino acids. CDR1 and CDR2 from the germline V gene are SGDLS and YYNGEE. CDR3 DNA: TGTGCCAGCAGCGGAGGTGCGGGGGGGCCAGAGACCCAGTACTTC. Protein sequence: CASSGGAGGPETQYF.

Of note for this clone: At one end, the junction sequence differs from germline, possibly due to a read error. The CDR3 sequence: CASSPSWTPTYEQGF. In DNA form, the CDR3 reads TGTGCCAGCAGCCCCTCTTGGACGCCTACCTACGAGCAGGGCTTC. The rearrangement uses TRBV7-2 and TRBJ2-7; weak D call: TRBD1 (5 bases). Germline V gene sequence: CDR1 SGHTA, CDR2 FQGNSA. CDR3 length: 15 amino acids. The complete variable domain, with remaining parts taken from reference TRBV7-2 and TRBJ2-7, reads GAGVSQSPSNKVTEKGKDVELRCDPISGHTALYWYRQSLGQGLEFLIYFQGNSAPDKSGLPSDRFSAERTGGSVSTLTIQRTQQEDSAVYLCASSPSWTPTYEQGFGPGTRLTVT.

The chain couples TRBV28 to TRBJ1-5; TRBD1 might be the D (6 bases). The CDR3 covers 14 residues. Trimming cost V 8 bases and J 2 bases, with 13 bases left between them. Germline assignment: CDR1 MDHEN and CDR2 SYDVKM. DNA for the CDR3: TGTGCCAGCCAACAGGGTGTGGGCAATCAGCCCCAGCATTTT. Encoded protein: CASQQGVGNQPQHF.